One and the same sample provided the 6 T cell receptor beta chains below, sequenced in a study of T cells in Graves' hyperthyroidism and ophthalmopathy. Amplification of TCR beta CDR3 regions was performed using RNA transcripts as template. An initial round of RT-PCR targeting the TCR CDR3 relied on the HTBI primer set. TCRdb recomputed calls from the multiplex PCR reads with MiXCR, one row per CDR3 protein. The data contain about 610,000 distinct CDR3 sequences, roughly 50% of them singletons. Specimen: peripheral blood or thyroid tissue (not recorded which). The receptors were sampled from a woman aged 18-29 years with Graves' hyperthyroidism.

This clonotype was seen only a few times. The chain joins TRBV12-3 or TRBV12-4 to TRBJ1-3; the D gene is possibly TRBD1 (5 bases). This CDR3 comprises 11 residues. V was clipped by 6 bases and J by 7 bases, with 7 bases between them. CDR3: CASRRGNTIYF. Written as DNA, the CDR3 is TGTGCCAGCAGGCGGGGGAACACCATATATTTT.

At least ten counts were recorded for this clonotype. J is TRBJ2-5 and V is TRBV5-1, with a tentative D call TRBD2 (6 bases). V shed 4 bases and J shed 0 bases, with 10 bases lying between them. The CDR3 contains 14 residues. The V gene's germline CDR1 is SGHRS and CDR2 YFSETQ. The CDR3 sequence is CASSRWTNQETQYF. DNA of the CDR3: TGCGCCAGCAGCCGTTGGACTAACCAAGAGACCCAGTACTTC.

This clonotype was detected once. The chain joins TRBV28 to TRBJ1-1, with D possibly TRBD1 on 6 matching bases. V lost 8 bases, J lost 2 bases, and 15 bases lay in between. The length of the CDR3 is 14 residues. CDR1 is MDHEN and CDR2 is SYDVKM in the germline V gene. DNA for the CDR3: TGTGCCAGCCTAGCGGGAGGGGGTAACACTGAAGCTTTCTTT. This gives the protein CASLAGGGNTEAFF.

This clonotype came up many times. The chain recombines TRBV7-3 with TRBJ2-1; no clear D gene. Trimming removed 4 bases from V and 4 bases from J, with 11 bases in between. From germline, CDR1 is SGHTA and CDR2 FQGTGA. This CDR3 has 14 amino acids. In nucleotides, the CDR3 is TGTGCCAGCAGCTCCTCGGGCCAATACAATGAGCAGTTCTTC. Amino acids: CASSSSGQYNEQFF.

This clonotype was seen a handful of times. V is TRBV12-5 and J is TRBJ2-2; 8 bases agree with TRBD1. V lost 4 bases to trimming and J lost 1 base; unmatched junction nucleotides: 8. CDR1 is LGHNT, CDR2 FRNRAP, per germline. The CDR3 has 17 residues. The CDR3 loop reads CASGSVLGTGNTGELFF. The CDR3 region has the DNA TGTGCTAGTGGTTCGGTCCTTGGGACAGGGAACACCGGGGAGCTGTTTTTT.

The chain joins TRBV2 to TRBJ1-2; 8 positions agree with TRBD1. From germline, CDR1 is SNHLY and CDR2 FYNNEI. The V and J ends lost 6 bases and 6 bases, in that order; junction bases with no gene match: 3. CDR3 length: 12 residues. Here the CDR3 reads CASRRTGHGYTF. The CDR3 DNA sequence: TGTGCCAGCAGGAGGACAGGGCATGGCTACACCTTC. The complete variable domain, with remaining parts taken from reference TRBV2 and TRBJ1-2, reads EPEVTQTPSHQVTQMGQEVILRCVPISNHLYFYWYRQILGQKVEFLVSFYNNEISEKSEIFDDQFSVERPDGSNFTLKIRSTKLEDSAMYFCASRRTGHGYTFGSGTRLTVV.